The 20 T cell receptor beta chains listed next were all sequenced from one sample in a study of OX40 agonist ivuxolimab in advanced cancers. Measured with immunoSEQ multiplex PCR; TCRdb has only the in-frame clones, and not every one. The sample lists just over 70,000 clones; less than 90% were seen once. The sample was CD4+ or CD8+ T cells sorted from blood, taken in a trial of the OX40 agonist ivuxolimab. The receptor source for this set is an adult with an advanced solid tumor such as melanoma, head and neck, liver or kidney cancer.

As regards this clone: Mismatch with germline at one junction end may stem from a read error. The chain combines TRBV6-5 with TRBJ1-2, with D tentatively TRBD1 (6 bases). The CDR3 covers 14 residues. The germline V gene has CDR1 MNHEY and CDR2 SVGAGI. This CDR3 is CAGSYSGQNYGYTF. Written as DNA, the CDR3 is TGTGCCGGCAGTTACTCCGGACAGAACTATGGCTACACCTTC.

This rearrangement joins TRBV5-1 to TRBJ2-3, with D tentatively TRBD2 (5 bases). From germline, CDR1 is SGHRS and CDR2 YFSETQ. This CDR3 region has 14 residues. Trimming took 4 bases from V and 6 from J, leaving 15 bases between them. Written as DNA, the CDR3 is TGCGCCAGCAGCCCCGGTGCCCGCGGGGATACGCAGTATTTT. Translation: CASSPGARGDTQYF.

The rearrangement uses TRBV14 and TRBJ2-7; no clear D. Between the trimmed V and J ends, which lost 0 bases and 6 bases, there was a span of 12 bases. The CDR3 covers 14 residues. In germline, CDR1 is SGHDN, CDR2 FVKESK. For the CDR3, the DNA is TGTGCCAGCAGCCAAGATATCCATCGTGGCGAGCAGTACTTC. It specifies CASSQDIHRGEQYF.

The chain is built from TRBV18 and TRBJ2-2, with TRBD1 as a possible D gene (5 bases). Germline CDR1 KGHSH, CDR2 LQKENI. The V end lost 3 bases, the J end lost 2 bases, and 10 bases lay between the germline ends. The CDR3 has 15 amino acids. CDR3 protein: CASSPGRTNTGELFF. The CDR3, as DNA: TGTGCCAGCTCACCCGGACGGACAAACACCGGGGAGCTGTTTTTT.

The chain joins TRBV6-1 to TRBJ1-1; D is uncertain. This CDR3 contains 13 residues. The V and J ends lost 4 bases and 1 base respectively, with 7 bases between them. The germline V gene encodes CDR1 MNHNS and CDR2 SASEGT. The CDR3 region has the DNA TGTGCCAGCAGTGTACAACCGAACACTGAAGCTTTCTTT. Translating it yields CASSVQPNTEAFF.

The genes are TRBV27 and TRBJ2-1; TRBD2 matches at 13 bases. CDR1 and CDR2 from the germline V gene are MNHEY and SMNVEV (reference sequence). With 6 bases clipped from V and 9 bases from J, the junction kept 8 bases outside the gene matches. There are 15 residues in the CDR3. The CDR3 DNA follows: TGTGCCAGCAGAGGACTAGCGGGAGACTGGCGTGAGCAGTTCTTC. Amino acid sequence: CASRGLAGDWREQFF.

The chain links TRBV4-3 to TRBJ2-3; D unclear. Trimming removed 0 bases from V and 1 base from J, with 5 bases in between. This CDR3 is built from 14 residues. CDR1 and CDR2 from the germline V gene are LGHNA and YSLEER. The CDR3 nucleotides read TGCGCCAGCAGCCAAGAATACCGCACAGATACGCAGTATTTT. It translates to CASSQEYRTDTQYF.

The chain joins TRBV7-6 to TRBJ1-1; the D gene is possibly TRBD1 (5 bases). The germline V and J ends were trimmed by 2 bases and 1 base, with 8 bases remaining between them. CDR1 is SGHVS and CDR2 is FNYEAQ in the germline V gene. The CDR3 consists of 14 residues. DNA for the CDR3: TGTGCCAGCAGCTTAAGGGGCGCGAACACTGAAGCTTTCTTT. Protein sequence: CASSLRGANTEAFF.

The chain couples TRBV7-9 to TRBJ1-1; D ambiguous. V lost 4 bases and J lost 7, with 7 bases in between. The CDR3 length is 11 residues. CDR1 is SEHNR, CDR2 FQNEAQ, per germline (reference sequence). CDR3 coding DNA: TGTGCCAGCAGCTCAGGAGATGAAGCTTTCTTT. It encodes CASSSGDEAFF. The full variable domain, completed using reference TRBV7-9 and TRBJ1-1, is DTGVSQNPRHKITKRGQNVTFRCDPISEHNRLYWYRQTLGQGPEFLTYFQNEAQLEKSRLLSDRFSAERPKGSFSTLEIQRTEQGDSAMYLCASSSGDEAFFGQGTRLTVV.

The rearrangement links TRBV5-1 to TRBJ2-2, with D possibly being TRBD1 (6 bases). Germline V lookup: CDR1 SGHRS, CDR2 YFSETQ. There are 13 residues in the CDR3. The ends were cut back, 5 bases at V and 4 bases at J, with 9 bases in the middle. In DNA, the CDR3 is TGCGCCAGCAGATGGGGGCGCACCGGGGAGCTGTTTTTT. As protein: CASRWGRTGELFF.

This chain uses TRBV27 with TRBJ2-1, with TRBD1 as a possible D gene (6 bases). Trimming took 6 bases from V and 4 from J, leaving 13 bases between them. This CDR3 has 14 residues. Germline values: CDR1 MNHEY, CDR2 SMNVEV (reference sequence). For the CDR3, the DNA is TGTGCCAGCAGCCAACAAGGACAGTACAATGAGCAGTTCTTC. It codes for CASSQQGQYNEQFF.

This chain connects TRBV6-5 to TRBJ2-3; D might be TRBD1 or TRBD2, each matching 5 bases. CDR1 is MNHEY, CDR2 SVGAGI, per germline. The CDR3 has 12 amino acids. V shed 9 bases and J shed 6 bases, with 13 bases lying between them. The chain's CDR3 is CASRRGPDTQYF. The CDR3 DNA follows: TGTGCCAGTCGACGGGGCCCGGATACGCAGTATTTT.

The rearrangement joins TRBV29-1 to TRBJ2-3; possibly TRBD1 for D (6 bases). Trimming shortened V by 0 bases and J by 6 bases, and 16 bases separated the two germline ends. Germline CDR1 SQVTM, CDR2 ANQGSEA. This CDR3 has 15 amino acids. The CDR3: CSVEEWQGSRDTQYF. CDR3 DNA: TGCAGCGTTGAAGAATGGCAGGGGAGTAGGGATACGCAGTATTTT.

The chain is built from TRBV5-6 and TRBJ1-2; possible D gene TRBD1, 5 bases. This CDR3 has 17 amino acids. The germline V gene has CDR1 SGHDT and CDR2 YYEEEE. V shed 0 bases and J shed 5 bases, with 20 bases lying between them. The CDR3: CASSLAFGGVGPYGYTF. Here the CDR3 DNA reads TGTGCCAGCAGCTTGGCCTTCGGAGGGGTGGGACCTTATGGCTACACCTTC.

This clone was picked up a small number of times. The rearrangement joins TRBV6-5 to TRBJ2-6, with 7 bases lining up with TRBD1. With 6 bases clipped from V and 3 bases from J, the junction kept 5 bases outside the gene matches. Germline V gives CDR1 MNHEY, CDR2 SVGAGI. The CDR3 has 15 amino acids. CDR3 residues: CASRDRTIGANVLTF. CDR3 nucleotide sequence: TGTGCCAGCAGGGACAGGACGATTGGGGCCAACGTCCTGACTTTC.

The chain carries TRBV5-4 and TRBJ1-6; TRBD1 is a possible D gene (5 bases). Trimming removed 5 bases at V and 10 bases at J, with 10 bases between. The CDR3 has 12 residues. Germline values: CDR1 SGHNT, CDR2 YYREEE (reference sequence). The CDR3 loop reads CASSAGNSPLHF. The CDR3 DNA is TGTGCCAGCAGTGCAGGGAACTCACCCCTCCACTTT.

To note about this clone: The sample contains more than one DNA sequence encoding this CDR3. The V call is TRBV2, the J call TRBJ2-7; 13 bases are shared with TRBD2. The CDR3 length is 16 residues. Germline V gene data show CDR1 as SNHLY and CDR2 as FYNNEI. V dropped 5 bases and J dropped 6; count of bases not matched to a gene: 10. CDR3 amino acids: CASSPHKGLAGTEQYF. The CDR3 DNA sequence: TGTGCCAGCAGTCCTCACAAGGGACTAGCGGGAACCGAGCAGTACTTC.

The gene calls are TRBV5-1 and TRBJ2-7; 8 bases line up with TRBD1. Losses at the gene ends were 3 bases for V and 7 bases for J; bases not matched to a gene: 9. This CDR3 has 14 amino acids. Per the germline V gene, CDR1 is SGHRS and CDR2 is YFSETQ. CDR3 in amino acids: CASSWGQALGEQYF. Written as DNA, the CDR3 is TGCGCCAGCAGCTGGGGACAGGCCCTGGGAGAGCAGTACTTC.

The chain combines TRBV4-2 with TRBJ2-2; weak D call: TRBD2 (6 bases). Germline CDR1 LGHNA, CDR2 YNFKEQ. V gave up 1 base and J gave up 4 bases, with 10 bases separating them. The CDR3 has 15 amino acids. The CDR3 nucleotides read TGTGCCAGCAGCCAAGGGTGGAGGGGCACCGGGGAGCTGTTTTTT. This gives the protein CASSQGWRGTGELFF.

The chain carries TRBV6-5 and TRBJ1-2; the D gene is possibly TRBD1 (5 bases). The V end lost 5 bases, the J end lost 2 bases, and 9 bases lay between the germline ends. Germline CDR1 reads MNHEY; CDR2 reads SVGAGI. The CDR3 loop spans 13 amino acids. The CDR3 loop reads CASSRRQNYGYTF. Written as DNA, the CDR3 is TGTGCCAGCAGTCGGCGACAGAACTATGGCTACACCTTC.